The clone carrying this TCR beta chain was counted only a few times. No antigen is known for it. These data are taken from a study of post-analysis software for immune sequencing data. Study-wide background: There were relapsing-remitting, secondary progressive and progressive-relapsing multiple sclerosis among the disease courses included.

Study-level points and caveats: Controls showed lower frequencies than patients for roughly 5 TRBV segments, and TRBV5-6, TRBV5-1 and TRBV20-1 were among these. Same-batch preparations were strongly co-clustered by F measure.

The CDR3 extends over 15 amino acids. Germline assignment: CDR1 SGHAT and CDR2 FQNNGV. Trimming left V 2 bases short and J 3 bases short, with 10 bases between. cDNA libraries for TCR beta contained unique molecular identifiers. Once roughly 0.9 to 10 million T cells were used, hundreds of thousands of cDNA molecules resulted. TCRdb called the PCR reads again in MiXCR, with one record for every CDR3 protein. The repertoire holds approximately 150,000 distinct CDR3 sequences, with roughly 30% as singletons. What was sequenced was blood. The genes are TRBV11-2 and TRBJ2-2, with D perhaps TRBD1 or TRBD2 (5 bases each). The receptor comes from a girl aged 5 to 17 with multiple sclerosis. CDR3 bases: TGTGCCAGCAGCTTACCGGGGCGCGACACCGGGGAGCTGTTTTTT. The encoded protein is CASSLPGRDTGELFF. Filled out from reference TRBV11-2 and TRBJ2-2, the complete variable domain reads EAGVAQSPRYKIIEKRQSVAFWCNPISGHATLYWYQQILGQGPKLLIQFQNNGVVDDSQLPKDRFSAERLKGVDSTLKIQPAKLEDSAVYLCASSLPGRDTGELFFGEGSRLTVL.